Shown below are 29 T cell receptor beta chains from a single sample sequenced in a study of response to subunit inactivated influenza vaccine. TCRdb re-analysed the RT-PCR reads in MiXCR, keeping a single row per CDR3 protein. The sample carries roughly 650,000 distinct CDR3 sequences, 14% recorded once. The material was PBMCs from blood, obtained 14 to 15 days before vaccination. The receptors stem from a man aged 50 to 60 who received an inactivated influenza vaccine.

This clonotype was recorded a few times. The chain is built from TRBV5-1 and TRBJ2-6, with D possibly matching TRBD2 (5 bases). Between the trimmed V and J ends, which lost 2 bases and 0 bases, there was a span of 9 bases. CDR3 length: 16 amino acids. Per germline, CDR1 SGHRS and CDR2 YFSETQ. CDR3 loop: CASSFRRGSGANVLTF. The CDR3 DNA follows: TGCGCCAGCAGCTTTCGCCGGGGCTCTGGGGCCAACGTCCTGACTTTC.

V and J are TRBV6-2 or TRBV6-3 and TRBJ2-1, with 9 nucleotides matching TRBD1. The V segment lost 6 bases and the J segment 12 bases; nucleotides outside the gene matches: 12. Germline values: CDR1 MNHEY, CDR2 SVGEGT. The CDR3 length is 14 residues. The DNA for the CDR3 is TGTGCCAGCAGAAGGGACAGGGAGTCAAGCGTGCAGTTCTTC. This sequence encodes CASRRDRESSVQFF.

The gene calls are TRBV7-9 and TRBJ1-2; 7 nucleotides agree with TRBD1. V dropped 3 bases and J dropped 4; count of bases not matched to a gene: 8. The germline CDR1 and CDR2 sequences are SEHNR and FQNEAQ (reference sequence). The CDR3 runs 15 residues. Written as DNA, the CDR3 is TGTGCCAGCAGCTTCACAGGGGCGCAGGTCTATGGCTACACCTTC. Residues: CASSFTGAQVYGYTF. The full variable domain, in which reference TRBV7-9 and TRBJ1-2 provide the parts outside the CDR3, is DTGVSQNPRHKITKRGQNVTFRCDPISEHNRLYWYRQTLGQGPEFLTYFQNEAQLEKSRLLSDRFSAERPKGSFSTLEIQRTEQGDSAMYLCASSFTGAQVYGYTFGSGTRLTVV.

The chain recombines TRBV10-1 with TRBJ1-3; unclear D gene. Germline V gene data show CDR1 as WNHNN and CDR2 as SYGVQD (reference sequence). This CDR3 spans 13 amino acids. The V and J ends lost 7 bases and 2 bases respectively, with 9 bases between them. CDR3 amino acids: CASTPPTGNTIYF. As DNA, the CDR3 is TGCGCCAGCACCCCACCGACTGGAAACACCATATATTTT.

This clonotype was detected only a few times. CDR3 in amino acids: CASRYDPGQGTNEQFF. The CDR3 nucleotides are TGTGCCAGCAGGTACGACCCGGGACAGGGTACCAATGAGCAGTTCTTC. The V and J genes are TRBV7-2 and TRBJ2-1, with 9 bases fitting TRBD1. The CDR3 loop spans 16 amino acids. The junction had 12 bases not matched to a gene; V was cut back by 6 bases and J by 6 bases. The germline CDR1 and CDR2 sequences are SGHTA and FQGNSA.

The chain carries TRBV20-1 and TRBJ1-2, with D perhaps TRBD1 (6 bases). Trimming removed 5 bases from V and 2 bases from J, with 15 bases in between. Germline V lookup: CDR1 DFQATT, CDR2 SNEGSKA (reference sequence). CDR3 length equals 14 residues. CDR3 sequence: CSAQRYDRNYGYTF. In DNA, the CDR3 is TGCAGTGCTCAACGTTACGACAGGAACTATGGCTACACCTTC.

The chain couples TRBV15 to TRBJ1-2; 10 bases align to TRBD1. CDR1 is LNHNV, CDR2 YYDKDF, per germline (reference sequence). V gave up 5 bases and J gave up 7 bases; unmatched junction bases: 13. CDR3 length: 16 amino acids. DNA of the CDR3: TGTGCCACCAGCCGTAGGATGGGACAGGGGCTTGGTGGCTACACCTTC. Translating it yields CATSRRMGQGLGGYTF.

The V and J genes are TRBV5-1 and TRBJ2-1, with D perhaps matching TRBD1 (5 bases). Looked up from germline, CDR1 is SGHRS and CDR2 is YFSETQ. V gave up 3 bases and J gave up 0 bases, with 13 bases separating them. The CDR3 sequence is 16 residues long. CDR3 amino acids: CASSSLRASSYNEQFF. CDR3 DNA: TGCGCCAGCAGCTCCCTCAGGGCTAGCTCCTACAATGAGCAGTTCTTC.

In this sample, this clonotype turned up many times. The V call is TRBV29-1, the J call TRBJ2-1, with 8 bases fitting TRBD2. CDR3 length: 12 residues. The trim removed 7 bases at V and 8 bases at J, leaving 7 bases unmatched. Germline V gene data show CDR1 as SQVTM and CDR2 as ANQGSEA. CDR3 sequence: CSEEGLGDEQFF. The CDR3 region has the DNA TGCAGCGAGGAGGGACTAGGCGATGAGCAGTTCTTC.

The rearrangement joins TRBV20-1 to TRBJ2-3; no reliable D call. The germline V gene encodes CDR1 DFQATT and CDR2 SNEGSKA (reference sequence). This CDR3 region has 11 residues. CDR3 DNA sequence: TGCAGGGGTGTCGGCACAGATACGCAGTATTTT. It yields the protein CRGVGTDTQYF.

CDR3 in DNA: TGCGCCAGCGGGGGAGTAGGGGCCTTCGAGCAGTACTTC. It translates to CASGGVGAFEQYF. J is TRBJ2-7 and V is TRBV5-1, with D perhaps matching TRBD1 or TRBD2 (5 bases each). The germline gives CDR1 SGHRS, CDR2 YFSETQ. V lost 7 bases to trimming and J lost 6 bases, with 17 bases between them. The CDR3 extends over 13 amino acids. The variable domain in full, completed from reference TRBV5-1 and TRBJ2-7, reads KAGVTQTPRYLIKTRGQQVTLSCSPISGHRSVSWYQQTPGQGLQFLFEYFSETQRNKGNFPGRFSGRQFSNSRSEMNVSTLELGDSALYLCASGGVGAFEQYFGPGTRLTVT.

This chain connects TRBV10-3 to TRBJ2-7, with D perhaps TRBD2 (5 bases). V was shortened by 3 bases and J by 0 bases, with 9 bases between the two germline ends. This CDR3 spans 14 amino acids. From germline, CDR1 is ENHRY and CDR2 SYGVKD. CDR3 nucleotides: TGTGCCATCAGTGACGGACGGGACTCCTACGAGCAGTACTTC. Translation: CAISDGRDSYEQYF.

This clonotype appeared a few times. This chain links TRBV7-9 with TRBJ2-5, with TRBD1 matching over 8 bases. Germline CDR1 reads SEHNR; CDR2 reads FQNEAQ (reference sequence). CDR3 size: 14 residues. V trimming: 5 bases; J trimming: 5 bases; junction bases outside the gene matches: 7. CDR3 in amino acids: CASSPSDRVETQYF. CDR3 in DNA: TGTGCCAGCAGCCCATCGGACAGGGTGGAGACCCAGTACTTC. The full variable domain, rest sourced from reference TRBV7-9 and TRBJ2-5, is DTGVSQNPRHKITKRGQNVTFRCDPISEHNRLYWYRQTLGQGPEFLTYFQNEAQLEKSRLLSDRFSAERPKGSFSTLEIQRTEQGDSAMYLCASSPSDRVETQYFGPGTRLLVL.

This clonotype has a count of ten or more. CDR3 residues: CASSPGPFYNEQFF. Here the CDR3 DNA reads TGCGCCAGTTCCCCGGGGCCCTTTTACAATGAGCAGTTCTTC. The genes are TRBV5-1 and TRBJ2-1; D assignment may be TRBD1 or TRBD2 (5 bases each). The CDR3 has 14 residues. The V end was cut by 8 bases, the J end by 4 bases, with 16 bases between. CDR1 SGHRS and CDR2 YFSETQ come from the germline V gene.

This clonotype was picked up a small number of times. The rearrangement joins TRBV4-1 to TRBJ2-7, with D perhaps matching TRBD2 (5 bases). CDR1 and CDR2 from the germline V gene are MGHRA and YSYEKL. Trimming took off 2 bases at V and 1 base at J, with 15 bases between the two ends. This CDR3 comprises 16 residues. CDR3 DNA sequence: TGCGCCAGCAGCCAACTCGTATCCGGGAAATCCTACGAGCAGTACTTC. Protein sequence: CASSQLVSGKSYEQYF.

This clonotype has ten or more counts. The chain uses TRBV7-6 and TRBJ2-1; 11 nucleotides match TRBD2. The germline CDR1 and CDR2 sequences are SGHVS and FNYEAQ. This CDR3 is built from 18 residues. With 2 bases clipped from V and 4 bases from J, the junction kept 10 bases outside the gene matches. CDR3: CASSLNLAGGYVYNEQFF. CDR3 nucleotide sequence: TGTGCCAGCAGCTTAAACCTAGCGGGAGGATACGTATACAATGAGCAGTTCTTC. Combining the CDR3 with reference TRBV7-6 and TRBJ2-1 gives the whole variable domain GAGVSQSPRYKVTKRGQDVALRCDPISGHVSLYWYRQALGQGPEFLTYFNYEAQQDKSGLPNDRFSAERPEGSISTLTIQRTEQRDSAMYRCASSLNLAGGYVYNEQFFGPGTRLTVL.

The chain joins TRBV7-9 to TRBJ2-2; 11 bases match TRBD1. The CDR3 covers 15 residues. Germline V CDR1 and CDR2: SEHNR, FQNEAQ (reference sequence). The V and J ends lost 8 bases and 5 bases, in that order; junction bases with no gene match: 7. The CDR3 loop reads CASSWTGGATGELFF. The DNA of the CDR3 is TGTGCCAGCTCGTGGACAGGGGGCGCGACCGGGGAGCTGTTTTTT.

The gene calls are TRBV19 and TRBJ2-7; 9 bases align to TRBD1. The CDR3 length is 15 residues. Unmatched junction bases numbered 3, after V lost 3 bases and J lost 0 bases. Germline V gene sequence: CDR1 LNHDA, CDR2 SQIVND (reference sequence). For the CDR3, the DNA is TGTGCCAGTAGTATGTCGACAGGGGGCTCCTACGAGCAGTACTTC. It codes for CASSMSTGGSYEQYF.

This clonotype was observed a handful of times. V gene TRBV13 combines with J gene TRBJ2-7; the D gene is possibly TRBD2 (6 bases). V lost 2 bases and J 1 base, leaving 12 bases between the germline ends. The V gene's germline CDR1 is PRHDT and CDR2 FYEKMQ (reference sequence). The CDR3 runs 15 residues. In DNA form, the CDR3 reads TGTGCCAGCAGCTTACCCGGGAGTCAATCCTACGAGCAGTACTTC. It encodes CASSLPGSQSYEQYF. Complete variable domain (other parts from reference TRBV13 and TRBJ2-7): AAGVIQSPRHLIKEKRETATLKCYPIPRHDTVYWYQQGPGQDPQFLISFYEKMQSDKGSIPDRFSAQQFSDYHSELNMSSLELGDSALYFCASSLPGSQSYEQYFGPGTRLTVT.

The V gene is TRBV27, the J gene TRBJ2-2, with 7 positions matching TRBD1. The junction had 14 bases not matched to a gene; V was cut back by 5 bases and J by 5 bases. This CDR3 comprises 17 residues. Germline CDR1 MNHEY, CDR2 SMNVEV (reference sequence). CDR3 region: CASSPTAWGQRTGELFF. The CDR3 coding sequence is TGTGCCAGCAGTCCTACTGCGTGGGGACAGAGAACCGGGGAGCTGTTTTTT.

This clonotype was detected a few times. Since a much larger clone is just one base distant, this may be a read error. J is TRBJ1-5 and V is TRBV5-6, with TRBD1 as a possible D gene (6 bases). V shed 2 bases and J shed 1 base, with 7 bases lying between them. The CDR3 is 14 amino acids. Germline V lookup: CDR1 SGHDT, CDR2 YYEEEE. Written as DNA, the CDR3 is TGTGCCAGCAGCTTCGGACAGAGCAATCAGCCCCAGCATTTT. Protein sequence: CASSFGQSNQPQHF.

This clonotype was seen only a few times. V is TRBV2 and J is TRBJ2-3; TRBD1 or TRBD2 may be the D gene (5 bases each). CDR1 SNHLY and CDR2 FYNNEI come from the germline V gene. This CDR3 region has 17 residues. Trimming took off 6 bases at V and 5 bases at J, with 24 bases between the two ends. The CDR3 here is CASRPPILHPRGDTQYF. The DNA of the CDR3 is TGTGCCAGCAGGCCCCCCATTCTTCACCCGAGGGGAGATACGCAGTATTTT.

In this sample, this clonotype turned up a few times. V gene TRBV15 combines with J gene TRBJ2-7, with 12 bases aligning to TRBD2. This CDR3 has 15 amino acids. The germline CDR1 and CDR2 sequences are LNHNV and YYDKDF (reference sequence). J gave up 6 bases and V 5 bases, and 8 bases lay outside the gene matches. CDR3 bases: TGTGCCACCAGCTCTCTCCTAGCGGGAGGGGGCGAGCAGTACTTC. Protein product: CATSSLLAGGGEQYF.

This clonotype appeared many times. In nucleotides, the CDR3 is TGCAGTGCTCGGACCGGGACAGTTCGTGAGCAGTACTTC. It yields the protein CSARTGTVREQYF. The chain has TRBV20-1 and TRBJ2-7; 7 bases are a match to TRBD1. The trim removed 5 bases at V and 7 bases at J, leaving 11 bases unmatched. CDR1 and CDR2 from the germline V gene are DFQATT and SNEGSKA (reference sequence). The CDR3 is 13 amino acids.

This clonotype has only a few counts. The CDR3 DNA reads TGCAGCGTTGAAGATCGCGGGTTACTCAATGAGCAGTTCTTC. It translates to CSVEDRGLLNEQFF. This chain connects TRBV29-1 to TRBJ2-1; weak D call: TRBD2 (5 bases). V shed 0 bases and J shed 6 bases, with 12 bases lying between them. The CDR3 length is 14 residues. CDR1 and CDR2 from the germline V gene are SQVTM and ANQGSEA.

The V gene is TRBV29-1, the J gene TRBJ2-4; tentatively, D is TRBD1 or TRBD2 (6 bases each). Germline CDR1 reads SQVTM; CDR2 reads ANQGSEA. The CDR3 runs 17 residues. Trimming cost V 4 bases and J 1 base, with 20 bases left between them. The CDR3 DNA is TGCAGCGTTGTAGGGGGGCTCGGTCGTGGGGCCAAAAACATTCAGTACTTC. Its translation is CSVVGGLGRGAKNIQYF.

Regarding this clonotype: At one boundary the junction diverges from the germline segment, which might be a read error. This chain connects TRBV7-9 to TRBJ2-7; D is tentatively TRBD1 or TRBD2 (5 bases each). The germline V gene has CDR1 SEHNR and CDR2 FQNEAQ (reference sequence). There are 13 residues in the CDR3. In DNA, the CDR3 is TGTGCCAGCAGCCCCGGGGACGGCTACGAGCACTACTTC. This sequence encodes CASSPGDGYEHYF.

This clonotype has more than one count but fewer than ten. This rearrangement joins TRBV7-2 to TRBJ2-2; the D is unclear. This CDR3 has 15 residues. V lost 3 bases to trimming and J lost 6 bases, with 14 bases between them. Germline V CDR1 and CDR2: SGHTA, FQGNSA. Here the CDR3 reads CASSFERGYSGELFF. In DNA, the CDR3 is TGTGCCAGCAGCTTTGAACGTGGCTATTCCGGGGAGCTGTTTTTT. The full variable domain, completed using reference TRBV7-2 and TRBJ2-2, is GAGVSQSPSNKVTEKGKDVELRCDPISGHTALYWYRQSLGQGLEFLIYFQGNSAPDKSGLPSDRFSAERTGGSVSTLTIQRTQQEDSAVYLCASSFERGYSGELFFGEGSRLTVL.

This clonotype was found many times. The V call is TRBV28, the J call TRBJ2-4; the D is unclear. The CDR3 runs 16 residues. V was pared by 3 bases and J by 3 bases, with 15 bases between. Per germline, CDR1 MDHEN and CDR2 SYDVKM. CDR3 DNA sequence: TGTGCCAGCAGTTTCTTGGGCGAAACCTACAAAAACATTCAGTACTTC. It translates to CASSFLGETYKNIQYF.